The TCR beta chain under discussion was sequenced for a study of T cell responses to AZD1222 COVID-19 vaccine. Study as a whole: It was second doses at about 4 or about 12 weeks that were pooled. Findings and caveats of the study: At baseline, just six or seven AZD1222 recipients tested seropositive.

Using immunoSEQ multiplex PCR, the repertoire was profiled, and TCRdb retains in-frame clones only, with some absent. Of roughly 97,000 clones in the sample, more than 85% were seen once. To note about this clone: The antigen is unknown.

The input for sequencing was peripheral blood, taken on day 0 of AZD1222 vaccination. This sequence was found in an adult in good health.

In DNA, the CDR3 is TGTGCCAGTAGTCGATTTACGCCTAGCTCCTACAATGAGCAGTTCTTC. This gives the protein CASSRFTPSSYNEQFF. V is TRBV19 and J is TRBJ2-1; D gene ambiguous. The CDR3 contains 16 residues. V dropped 5 bases and J dropped 0 bases, with 14 bases sitting between them. Germline V lookup: CDR1 LNHDA, CDR2 SQIVND (reference sequence).